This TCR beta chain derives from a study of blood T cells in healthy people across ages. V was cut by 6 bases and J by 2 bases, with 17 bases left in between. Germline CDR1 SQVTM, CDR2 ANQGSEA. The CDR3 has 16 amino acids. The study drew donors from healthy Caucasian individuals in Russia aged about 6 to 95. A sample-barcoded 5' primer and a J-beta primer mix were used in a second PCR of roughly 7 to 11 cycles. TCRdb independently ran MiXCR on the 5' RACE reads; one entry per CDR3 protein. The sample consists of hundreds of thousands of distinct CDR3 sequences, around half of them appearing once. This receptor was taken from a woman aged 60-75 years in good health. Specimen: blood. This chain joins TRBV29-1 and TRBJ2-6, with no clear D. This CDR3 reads CSVMPYGGPGANVLTF. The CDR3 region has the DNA TGCAGCGTCATGCCTTATGGTGGCCCTGGGGCCAACGTCCTGACTTTC.